These 16 T cell receptor beta chains originate from one sample sequenced in a study of breast tumors, draining lymph nodes, adjacent tissues. One entry per CDR3 protein, called by TCRdb with MiXCR from the multiplex PCR reads. The sample carries some 52,000 distinct CDR3 sequences, under 45% recorded once. Sequencing input: breast tumor tissue. The source is a female donor with breast cancer. Some clones in this sample may be carry-over from other donors' samples.

Concerning this clonotype itself: A much larger clone differs from this one at a single base, so this may be a read error. The chain joins TRBV11-2 to TRBJ2-5, with D perhaps matching TRBD1 (5 bases). This CDR3 is built from 16 residues. Trimming took off 1 base at V and 1 base at J, with 13 bases between the two ends. Germline CDR1 SGHAT, CDR2 FQNNGV. The CDR3 DNA is TGTGCCAGCAGCTTAGGGTTGGGGCCGTCCCAAGAGACCCAGTACTTC. Protein: CASSLGLGPSQETQYF.

This clonotype occurred many times. The CDR3 loop reads CASTQDLNTEAFF. The CDR3 nucleotides are TGCGCCAGCACACAGGACCTGAACACTGAAGCTTTCTTT. This chain uses TRBV5-1 with TRBJ1-1; the D gene is possibly TRBD1 (5 bases). V lost 6 bases to trimming and J lost 0 bases, with 9 bases between them. This CDR3 contains 13 residues. The germline CDR1 and CDR2 sequences are SGHRS and YFSETQ.

This clonotype occurred many times. The rearrangement links TRBV5-1 to TRBJ1-2; perhaps TRBD1 as D (5 bases). The CDR3 loop spans 14 amino acids. Per the germline V gene, CDR1 is SGHRS and CDR2 is YFSETQ. Trimming removed 2 bases at V and 4 bases at J, with 12 bases between. The CDR3, as DNA: TGCGCCAGCAGCTTACCACAGGAGAGCTATGGCTACACCTTC. This sequence encodes CASSLPQESYGYTF.

The chain carries TRBV12-3 or TRBV12-4 and TRBJ1-5; D ambiguous. The CDR3 runs to 16 residues. Deletions cut 5 bases from V and 11 bases from J, with 25 bases between. CDR3 in DNA: TGTGCCAGCAGTCCTCCAATCGCGGGAGTTCAAGAGACCCAGCATTTT. This codes for CASSPPIAGVQETQHF.

This chain connects TRBV25-1 to TRBJ2-3; perhaps D is TRBD1 or TRBD2 (6 bases each). V was cut by 7 bases and J by 2 bases, with 16 bases left in between. This CDR3 has 15 amino acids. Germline CDR1 is MGHDK and CDR2 is SYGVNS. Here the CDR3 reads CASTEAGQNTDTQYF. CDR3 sequence (DNA): TGTGCCAGCACCGAGGCGGGACAAAACACAGATACGCAGTATTTT.

In this sample, this clonotype turned up many times. The gene calls are TRBV7-9 and TRBJ2-2, with D unresolved. Germline V gene lookup returns CDR1 SEHNR and CDR2 FQNEAQ (reference sequence). This CDR3 region has 13 residues. V was trimmed by 11 bases and J by 8 bases, leaving 18 bases between them. Here the CDR3 reads CACWSQRAGELFF. CDR3 coding DNA: TGTGCCTGCTGGAGTCAAAGAGCGGGGGAGCTGTTTTTT.

This clonotype was detected ten times or more. The chain combines TRBV24-1 with TRBJ2-2; possible D gene TRBD1, 5 bases. The V gene lost 5 bases and the J gene lost 5 bases, with 14 bases spanning the gap. This CDR3 is 15 amino acids long. Germline V gene lookup returns CDR1 KGHDR and CDR2 SFDVKD. CDR3 sequence (DNA): TGTGCCACCAGTGCCCTAAGGCAGGGAACCGGGGAGCTGTTTTTT. It specifies CATSALRQGTGELFF.

This clonotype was detected ten times or more. The chain employs TRBV11-3 and TRBJ2-7; TRBD2 matches at 11 bases. V lost 5 bases to trimming and J lost 2 bases; unmatched junction nucleotides: 2. Germline-derived CDR1 and CDR2 are SGHNT and YENEEA. This CDR3 spans 14 amino acids. CDR3 sequence reads: CASSISGRAYEQYF. The CDR3 DNA sequence: TGTGCCAGCAGCATTAGCGGGAGGGCCTACGAGCAGTACTTC.

The rearrangement uses TRBV7-8 and TRBJ1-6; D is possibly TRBD1 (5 bases). This CDR3 comprises 15 residues. V was cut by 4 bases and J by 5 bases, with 12 bases left in between. Looked up from germline, CDR1 is SGHVS and CDR2 is FQNEAQ. The DNA of the CDR3 is TGTGCCAGCAGCTCCAGGGCCGCGGATAATTCACCCCTCCACTTT. Amino acid sequence: CASSSRAADNSPLHF.

The table lists this clonotype with a count of one. This chain links TRBV10-3 with TRBJ2-7; a weak D match, TRBD2 (5 bases). The length of the CDR3 is 13 residues. V lost 4 bases and J 4 bases, leaving 11 bases between the germline ends. Germline CDR1 is ENHRY and CDR2 is SYGVKD. The CDR3 is CAISAEGRYEQYF. DNA for the CDR3: TGTGCCATCAGTGCAGAGGGTAGGTACGAGCAGTACTTC.

This clonotype was detected ten times or more. The chain carries TRBV5-1 and TRBJ2-1; TRBD1 matches 7 bases. V lost 4 bases to trimming and J lost 9 bases; unmatched junction nucleotides: 13. The CDR3 spans 15 residues. The germline V gene has CDR1 SGHRS and CDR2 YFSETQ. The DNA for the CDR3 is TGCGCCAGCAGCCCAGGAGACGACAGGGTAGGTGAGCAGTTCTTC. It translates to CASSPGDDRVGEQFF.

This clonotype occurred many times. The rearrangement links TRBV7-2 to TRBJ2-1; no reliable D call. The CDR3 has 15 residues. Germline values: CDR1 SGHTA, CDR2 FQGNSA. Between the trimmed V and J ends, which lost 4 bases and 4 bases, there was a span of 14 bases. The CDR3 sequence: CASSSELSSYNEQFF. The CDR3 DNA reads as TGTGCCAGCAGCTCAGAGCTATCATCATACAATGAGCAGTTCTTC.

J is TRBJ1-6 and V is TRBV12-3 or TRBV12-4; the D gene is possibly TRBD1 (6 bases). V was cut by 5 bases and J by 6 bases, with 14 bases left in between. This CDR3 region has 15 residues. CDR3 coding DNA: TGTGCCAGCAGTGATAGGGGGACCCCTAATTCACCCCTCCACTTT. Translated: CASSDRGTPNSPLHF.

The chain joins TRBV9 to TRBJ2-3; perhaps TRBD2 as D (5 bases). In germline, CDR1 is SGDLS, CDR2 YYNGEE. This CDR3 region has 17 residues. Deletions cut 5 bases from V and 6 bases from J, with 25 bases between. The CDR3 protein is CASSVNSERASSDTQYF. DNA of the CDR3: TGTGCCAGCAGTGTTAATAGCGAGAGGGCCTCGTCGGATACGCAGTATTTT.

CDR3 protein: CSLAGAGGTDTQYF. DNA of the CDR3: TGCAGTCTTGCTGGTGCGGGAGGTACAGATACGCAGTATTTT. The chain links TRBV20-1 to TRBJ2-3; 8 bases match TRBD2. The CDR3 extends over 14 amino acids. CDR1 DFQATT and CDR2 SNEGSKA come from the germline V gene (reference sequence). V trimming: 8 bases; J trimming: 3 bases; junction bases outside the gene matches: 10.

The chain employs TRBV6-6 and TRBJ2-3, with unresolved D. This CDR3 has 11 residues. Germline CDR1 reads MNHNY; CDR2 reads SVGAGI (reference sequence). The CDR3 coding sequence is TGTGCTACCGGCCCAGTGGATACGCAGTATTTT. Translating it yields CATGPVDTQYF.